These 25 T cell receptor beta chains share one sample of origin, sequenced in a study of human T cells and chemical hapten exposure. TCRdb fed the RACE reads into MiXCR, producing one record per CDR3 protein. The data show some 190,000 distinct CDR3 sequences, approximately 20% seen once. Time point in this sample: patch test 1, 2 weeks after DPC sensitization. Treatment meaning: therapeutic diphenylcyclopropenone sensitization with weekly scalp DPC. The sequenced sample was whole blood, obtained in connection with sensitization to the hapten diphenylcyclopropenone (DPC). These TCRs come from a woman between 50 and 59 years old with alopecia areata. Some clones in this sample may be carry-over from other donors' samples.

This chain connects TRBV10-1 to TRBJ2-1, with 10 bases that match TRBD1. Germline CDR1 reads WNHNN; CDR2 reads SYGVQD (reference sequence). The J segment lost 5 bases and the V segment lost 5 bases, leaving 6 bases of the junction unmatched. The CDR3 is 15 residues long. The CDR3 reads CASSIGTGANNEQFF. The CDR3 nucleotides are TGCGCCAGCAGTATCGGGACAGGGGCTAACAATGAGCAGTTCTTC.

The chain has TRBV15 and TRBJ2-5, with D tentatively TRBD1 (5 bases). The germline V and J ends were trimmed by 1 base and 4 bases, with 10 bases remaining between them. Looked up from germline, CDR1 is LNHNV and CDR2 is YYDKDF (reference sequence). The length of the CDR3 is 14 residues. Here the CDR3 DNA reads TGTGCCACCAGCAGAGTTTCCAGGGCAGAGACCCAGTACTTC. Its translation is CATSRVSRAETQYF. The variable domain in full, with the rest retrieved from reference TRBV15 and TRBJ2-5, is DAMVIQNPRYQVTQFGKPVTLSCSQTLNHNVMYWYQQKSSQAPKLLFHYYDKDFNNEADTPDNFQSRRPNTSFCFLDIRSPGLGDTAMYLCATSRVSRAETQYFGPGTRLLVL.

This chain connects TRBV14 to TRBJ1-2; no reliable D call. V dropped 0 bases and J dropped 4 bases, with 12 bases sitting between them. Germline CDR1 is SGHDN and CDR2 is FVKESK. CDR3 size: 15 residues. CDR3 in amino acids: CASSQDYLDPYGYTF. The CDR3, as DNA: TGTGCCAGCAGCCAAGACTACCTTGACCCCTATGGCTACACCTTC.

CDR3 DNA: TGTGCCAGCAGGGCGACAGGAACGTACTCTGGAAACACCATATATTTT. Its translation: CASRATGTYSGNTIYF. The rearrangement links TRBV6-2 or TRBV6-3 to TRBJ1-3; D might be TRBD1 (6 bases). This CDR3 is 16 amino acids long. Trimming took 6 bases from V and 0 from J, leaving 15 bases between them. Germline assignment: CDR1 MNHEY and CDR2 SVGEGT.

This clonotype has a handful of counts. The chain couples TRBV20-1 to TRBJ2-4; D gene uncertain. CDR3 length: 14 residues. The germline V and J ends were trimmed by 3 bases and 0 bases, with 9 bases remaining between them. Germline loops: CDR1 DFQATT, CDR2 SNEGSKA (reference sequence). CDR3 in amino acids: CSASLLVAKNIQYF. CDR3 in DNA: TGCAGTGCTAGCCTATTGGTAGCCAAAAACATTCAGTACTTC.

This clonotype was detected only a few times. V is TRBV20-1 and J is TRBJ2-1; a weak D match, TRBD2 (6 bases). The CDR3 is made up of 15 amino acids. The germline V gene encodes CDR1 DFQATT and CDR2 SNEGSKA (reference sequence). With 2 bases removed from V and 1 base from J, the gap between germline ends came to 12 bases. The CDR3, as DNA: TGCAGTGCTAGAAGGCCTAGCGCTTCCTACAATGAGCAGTTCTTC. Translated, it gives CSARRPSASYNEQFF.

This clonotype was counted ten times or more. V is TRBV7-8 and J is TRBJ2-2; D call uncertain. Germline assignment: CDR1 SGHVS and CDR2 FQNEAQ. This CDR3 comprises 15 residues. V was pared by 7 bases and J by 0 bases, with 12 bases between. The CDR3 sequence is CASTTGPSNTGELFF. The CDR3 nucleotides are TGTGCCAGCACCACCGGCCCGTCGAACACCGGGGAGCTGTTTTTT.

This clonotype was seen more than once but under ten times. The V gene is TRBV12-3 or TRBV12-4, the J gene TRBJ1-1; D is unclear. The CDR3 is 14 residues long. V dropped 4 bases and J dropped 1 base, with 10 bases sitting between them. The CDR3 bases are TGTGCCAGCAGTTCGGGAGTCCCGAACACTGAAGCTTTCTTT. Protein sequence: CASSSGVPNTEAFF.

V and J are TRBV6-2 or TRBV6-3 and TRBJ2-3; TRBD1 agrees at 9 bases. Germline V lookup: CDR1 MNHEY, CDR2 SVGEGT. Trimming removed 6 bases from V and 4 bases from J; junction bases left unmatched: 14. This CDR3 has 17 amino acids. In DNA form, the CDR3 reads TGTGCCAGCAGACGGACAGGGGCGGGGAGTGTGTCAGATACGCAGTATTTT. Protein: CASRRTGAGSVSDTQYF.

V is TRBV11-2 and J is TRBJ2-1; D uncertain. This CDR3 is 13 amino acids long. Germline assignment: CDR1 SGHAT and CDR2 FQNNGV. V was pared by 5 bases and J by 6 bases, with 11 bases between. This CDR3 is CASSIPVSNEQFF. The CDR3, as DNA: TGTGCCAGCAGCATCCCTGTGTCCAATGAGCAGTTCTTC.

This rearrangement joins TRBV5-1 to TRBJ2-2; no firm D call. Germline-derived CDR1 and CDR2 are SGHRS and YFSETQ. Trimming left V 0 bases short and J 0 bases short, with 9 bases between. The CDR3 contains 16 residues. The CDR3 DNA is TGCGCCAGCAGCTTGGCCGGGCCCCCGAACACCGGGGAGCTGTTTTTT. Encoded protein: CASSLAGPPNTGELFF.

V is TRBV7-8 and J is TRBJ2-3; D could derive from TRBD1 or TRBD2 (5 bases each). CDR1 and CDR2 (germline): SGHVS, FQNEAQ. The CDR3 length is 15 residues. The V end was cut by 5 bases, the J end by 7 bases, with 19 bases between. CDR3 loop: CASSPLGVGAYTQYF. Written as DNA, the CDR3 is TGTGCCAGCAGCCCCCTCGGGGTCGGGGCTTATACGCAGTATTTT. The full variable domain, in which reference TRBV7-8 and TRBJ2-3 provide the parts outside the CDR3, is GAGVSQSPRYKVAKRGQDVALRCDPISGHVSLFWYQQALGQGPEFLTYFQNEAQLDKSGLPSDRFFAERPEGSVSTLKIQRTQQEDSAVYLCASSPLGVGAYTQYFGPGTRLTVL.

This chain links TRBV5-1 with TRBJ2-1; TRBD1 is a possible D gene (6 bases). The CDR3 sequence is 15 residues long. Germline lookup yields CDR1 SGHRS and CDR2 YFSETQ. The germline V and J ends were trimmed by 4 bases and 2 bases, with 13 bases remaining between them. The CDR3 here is CASSHDRLPYNEQFF. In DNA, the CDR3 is TGCGCCAGCAGCCACGACAGGTTACCCTACAATGAGCAGTTCTTC.

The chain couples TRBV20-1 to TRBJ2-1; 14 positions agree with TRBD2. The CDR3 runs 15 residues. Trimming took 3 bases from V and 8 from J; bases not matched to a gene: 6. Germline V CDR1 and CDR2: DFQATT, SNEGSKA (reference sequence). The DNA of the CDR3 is TGCAGTGCTAGTCCGGGGACTAGCGGGAGACATGAGCAGTTCTTC. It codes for CSASPGTSGRHEQFF.

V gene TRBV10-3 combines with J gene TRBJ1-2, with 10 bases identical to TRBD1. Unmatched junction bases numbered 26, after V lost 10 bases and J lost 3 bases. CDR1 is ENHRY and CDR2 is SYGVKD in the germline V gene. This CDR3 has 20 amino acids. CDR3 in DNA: TGTGCCACCAAGTATCAGTGGGGGTCTGGGACAGGGGCTGGAGACTATGGCTACACCTTC. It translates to CATKYQWGSGTGAGDYGYTF.

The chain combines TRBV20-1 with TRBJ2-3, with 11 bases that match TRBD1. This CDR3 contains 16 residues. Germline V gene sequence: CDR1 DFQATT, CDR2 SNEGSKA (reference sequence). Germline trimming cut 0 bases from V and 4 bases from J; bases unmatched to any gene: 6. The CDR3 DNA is TGCAGTGCTAGAGATTCAGGACAGGGGGCCCCAGATACGCAGTATTTT. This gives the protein CSARDSGQGAPDTQYF.

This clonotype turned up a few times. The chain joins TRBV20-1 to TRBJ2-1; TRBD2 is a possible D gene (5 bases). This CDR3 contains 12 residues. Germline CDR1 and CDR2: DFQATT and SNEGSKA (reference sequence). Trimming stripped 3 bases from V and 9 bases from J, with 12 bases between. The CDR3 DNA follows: TGCAGTGCTAGTGATTTGGAGGCTGAGCAGTTCTTC. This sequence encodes CSASDLEAEQFF.

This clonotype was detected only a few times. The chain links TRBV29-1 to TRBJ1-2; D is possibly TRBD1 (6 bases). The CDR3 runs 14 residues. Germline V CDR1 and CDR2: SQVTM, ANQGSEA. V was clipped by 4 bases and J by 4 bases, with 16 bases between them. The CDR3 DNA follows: TGCAGCGTTGCGGCGTCACAGGGCGGCTATGGCTACACCTTC. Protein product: CSVAASQGGYGYTF.

The CDR3 is CASSVQTSHNEQFF. The CDR3 nucleotides read TGTGCCAGCAGTGTGCAGACGTCGCACAATGAGCAGTTCTTC. The chain is built from TRBV2 and TRBJ2-1; the D is unclear. The V and J ends lost 4 bases and 5 bases respectively, with 12 bases between them. The CDR3 is 14 residues long. CDR1 and CDR2 (germline): SNHLY, FYNNEI.

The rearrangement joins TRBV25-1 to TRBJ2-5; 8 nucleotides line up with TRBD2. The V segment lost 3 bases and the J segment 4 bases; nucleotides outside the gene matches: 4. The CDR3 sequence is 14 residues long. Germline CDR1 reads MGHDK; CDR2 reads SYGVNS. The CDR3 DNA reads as TGTGCCAGCAGTGATTCGAGCGGGAGAGAGACCCAGTACTTC. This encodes CASSDSSGRETQYF.

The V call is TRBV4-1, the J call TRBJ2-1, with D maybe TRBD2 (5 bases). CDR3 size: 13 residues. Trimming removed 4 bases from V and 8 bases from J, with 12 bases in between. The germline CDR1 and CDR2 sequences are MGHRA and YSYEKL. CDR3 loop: CASSPILGDEQFF. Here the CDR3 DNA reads TGCGCCAGCAGCCCCATACTAGGCGATGAGCAGTTCTTC.

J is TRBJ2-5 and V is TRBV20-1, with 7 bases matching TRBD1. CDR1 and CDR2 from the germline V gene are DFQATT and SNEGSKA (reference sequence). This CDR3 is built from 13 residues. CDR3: CSAEQGRAETQYF. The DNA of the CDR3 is TGCAGCGCGGAACAGGGGAGAGCAGAGACCCAGTACTTC.

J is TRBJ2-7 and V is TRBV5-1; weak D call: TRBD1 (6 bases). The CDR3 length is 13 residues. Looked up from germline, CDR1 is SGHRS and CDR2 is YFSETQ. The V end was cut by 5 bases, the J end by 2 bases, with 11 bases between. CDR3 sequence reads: CASSATGTYEQYF. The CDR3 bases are TGCGCCAGCAGTGCGACAGGAACCTACGAGCAGTACTTC.

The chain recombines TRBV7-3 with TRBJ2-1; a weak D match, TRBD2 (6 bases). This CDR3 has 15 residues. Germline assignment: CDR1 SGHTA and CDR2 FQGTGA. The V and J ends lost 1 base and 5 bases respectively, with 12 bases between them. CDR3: CASSLSSGLNNEQFF. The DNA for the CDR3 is TGTGCCAGCAGCTTAAGTAGCGGTTTAAACAATGAGCAGTTCTTC.

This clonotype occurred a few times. In nucleotides, the CDR3 is TGTGCCAGTGGTTGGGGACGGGACACCATATATTTT. The encoded protein is CASGWGRDTIYF. The gene calls are TRBV3-1 and TRBJ1-3; D might be TRBD1 (5 bases). This CDR3 has 12 amino acids. CDR1 LGHDT and CDR2 YNNKEL come from the germline V gene (reference sequence). V was shortened by 9 bases and J by 8 bases, with 14 bases between the two germline ends.